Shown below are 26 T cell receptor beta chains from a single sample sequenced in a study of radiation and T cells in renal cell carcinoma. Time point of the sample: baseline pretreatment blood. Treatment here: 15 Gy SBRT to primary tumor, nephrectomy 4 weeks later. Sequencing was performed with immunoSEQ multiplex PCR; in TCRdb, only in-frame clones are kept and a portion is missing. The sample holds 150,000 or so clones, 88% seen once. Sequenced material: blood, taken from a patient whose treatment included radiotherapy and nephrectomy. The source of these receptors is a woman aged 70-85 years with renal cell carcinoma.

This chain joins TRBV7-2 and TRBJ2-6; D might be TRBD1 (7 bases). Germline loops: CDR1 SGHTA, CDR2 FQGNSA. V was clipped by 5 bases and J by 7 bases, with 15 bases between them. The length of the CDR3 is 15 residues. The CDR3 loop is CASSHGQAGANVLTF. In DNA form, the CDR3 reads TGTGCCAGCAGCCACGGACAGGCGGGAGCCAACGTCCTGACTTTC.

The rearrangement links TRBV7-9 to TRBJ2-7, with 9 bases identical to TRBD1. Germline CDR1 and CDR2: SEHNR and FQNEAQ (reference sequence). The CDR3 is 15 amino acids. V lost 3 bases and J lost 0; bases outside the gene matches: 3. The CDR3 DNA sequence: TGTGCCAGCAGCTTTGGACAGGGGTACTCCTACGAGCAGTACTTC. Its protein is CASSFGQGYSYEQYF.

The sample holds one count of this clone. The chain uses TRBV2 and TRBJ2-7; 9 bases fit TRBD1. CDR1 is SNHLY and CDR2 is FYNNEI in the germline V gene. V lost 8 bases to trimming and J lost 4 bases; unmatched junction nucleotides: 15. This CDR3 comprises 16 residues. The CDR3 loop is CASALRLQGASYEQYF. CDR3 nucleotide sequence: TGTGCCAGCGCCCTCCGACTACAGGGGGCTTCATACGAGCAGTACTTC.

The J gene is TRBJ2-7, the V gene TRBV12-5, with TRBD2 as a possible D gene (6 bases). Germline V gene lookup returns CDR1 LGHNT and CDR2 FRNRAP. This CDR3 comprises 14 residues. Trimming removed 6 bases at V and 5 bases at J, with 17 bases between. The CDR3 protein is CASGCKGRSDEQYF. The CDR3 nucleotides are TGTGCTAGTGGGTGCAAGGGGAGGTCCGACGAGCAGTACTTC.

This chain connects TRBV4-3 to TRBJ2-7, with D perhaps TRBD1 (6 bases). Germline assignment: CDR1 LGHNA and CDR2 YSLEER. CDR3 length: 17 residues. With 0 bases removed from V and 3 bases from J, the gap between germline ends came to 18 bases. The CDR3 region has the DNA TGCGCCAGCAGCCAAGATCTTAGCGCAGGGGTTGGCTACGAGCAGTACTTC. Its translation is CASSQDLSAGVGYEQYF.

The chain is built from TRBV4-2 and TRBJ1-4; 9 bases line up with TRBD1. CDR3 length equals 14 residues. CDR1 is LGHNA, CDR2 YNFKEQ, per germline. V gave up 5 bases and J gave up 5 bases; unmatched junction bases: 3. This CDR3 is CASSSGQGNEKLFF. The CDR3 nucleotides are TGTGCCAGCAGCTCTGGACAGGGGAATGAAAAACTGTTTTTT.

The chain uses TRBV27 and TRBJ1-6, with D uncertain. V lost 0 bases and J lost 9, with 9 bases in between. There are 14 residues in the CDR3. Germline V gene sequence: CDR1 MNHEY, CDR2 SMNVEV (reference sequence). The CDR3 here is CASSLSGSRSPLHF. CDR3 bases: TGTGCCAGCAGTTTATCAGGGAGTCGTTCACCCCTCCACTTT.

The CDR3 nucleotides are TGTGCCAGCAGCGCTTACAGGGGTGGTCGCAAAGAGACCCAGTACTTC. It is translated as CASSAYRGGRKETQYF. The V and J genes are TRBV11-3 and TRBJ2-5; TRBD1 matches at 7 bases. The CDR3 has 16 amino acids. After removal of 5 bases from V and 3 bases from J, the junction contained 12 bases not matched to a gene. The germline CDR1 and CDR2 sequences are SGHNT and YENEEA.

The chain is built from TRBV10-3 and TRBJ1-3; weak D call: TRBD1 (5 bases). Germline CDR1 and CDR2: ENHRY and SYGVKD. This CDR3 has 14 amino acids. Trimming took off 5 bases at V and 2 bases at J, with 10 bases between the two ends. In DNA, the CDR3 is TGTGCCATCAGTCCGGGACTTGCTGGAAACACCATATATTTT. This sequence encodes CAISPGLAGNTIYF.

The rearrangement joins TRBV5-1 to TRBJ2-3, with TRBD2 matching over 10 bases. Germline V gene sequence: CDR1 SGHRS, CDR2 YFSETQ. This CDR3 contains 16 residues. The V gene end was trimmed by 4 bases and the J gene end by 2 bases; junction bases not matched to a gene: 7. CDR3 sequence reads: CASSSLAGGSTDTQYF. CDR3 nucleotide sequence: TGCGCCAGCAGCAGCTTAGCGGGGGGTTCCACAGATACGCAGTATTTT. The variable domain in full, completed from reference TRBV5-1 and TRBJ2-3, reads KAGVTQTPRYLIKTRGQQVTLSCSPISGHRSVSWYQQTPGQGLQFLFEYFSETQRNKGNFPGRFSGRQFSNSRSEMNVSTLELGDSALYLCASSSLAGGSTDTQYFGPGTRLTVL.

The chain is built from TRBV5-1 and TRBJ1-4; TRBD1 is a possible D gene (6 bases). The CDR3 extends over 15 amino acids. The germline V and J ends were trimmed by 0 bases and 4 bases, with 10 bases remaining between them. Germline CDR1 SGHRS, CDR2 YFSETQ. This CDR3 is CASSLATGNNEKLFF. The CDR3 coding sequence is TGCGCCAGCAGCTTGGCTACAGGGAATAATGAAAAACTGTTTTTT.

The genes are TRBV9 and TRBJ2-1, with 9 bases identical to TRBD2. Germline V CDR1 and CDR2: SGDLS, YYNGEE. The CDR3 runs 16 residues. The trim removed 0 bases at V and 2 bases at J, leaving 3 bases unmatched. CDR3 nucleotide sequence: TGTGCCAGCAGCGTAGGCAGCGGGGGGCCCTACAATGAGCAGTTCTTC. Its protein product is CASSVGSGGPYNEQFF.

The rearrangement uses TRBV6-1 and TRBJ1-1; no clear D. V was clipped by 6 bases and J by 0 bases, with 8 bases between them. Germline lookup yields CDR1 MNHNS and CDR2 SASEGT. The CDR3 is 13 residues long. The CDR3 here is CASSLSLNTEAFF. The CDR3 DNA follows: TGTGCCAGCAGCCTGAGTTTGAACACTGAAGCTTTCTTT.

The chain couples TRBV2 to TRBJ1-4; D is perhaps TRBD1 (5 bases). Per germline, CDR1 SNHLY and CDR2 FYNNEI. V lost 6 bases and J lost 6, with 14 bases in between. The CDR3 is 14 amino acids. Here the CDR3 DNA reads TGTGCCAGCAGATACTCCCGGACATATGAAAAACTGTTTTTT. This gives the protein CASRYSRTYEKLFF.

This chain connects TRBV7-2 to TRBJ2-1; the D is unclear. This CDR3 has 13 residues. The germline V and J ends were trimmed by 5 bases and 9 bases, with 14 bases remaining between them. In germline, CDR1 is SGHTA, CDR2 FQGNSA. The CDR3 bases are TGTGCCAGCAGCCCCTTCCGACGAGTTGAGCAGTTCTTC. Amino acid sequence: CASSPFRRVEQFF.

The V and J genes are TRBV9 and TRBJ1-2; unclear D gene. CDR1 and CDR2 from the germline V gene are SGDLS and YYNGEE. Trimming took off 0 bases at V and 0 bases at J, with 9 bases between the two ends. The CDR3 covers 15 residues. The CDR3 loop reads CASSVEVSPNYGYTF. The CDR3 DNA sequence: TGTGCCAGCAGCGTAGAGGTGAGCCCTAACTATGGCTACACCTTC.

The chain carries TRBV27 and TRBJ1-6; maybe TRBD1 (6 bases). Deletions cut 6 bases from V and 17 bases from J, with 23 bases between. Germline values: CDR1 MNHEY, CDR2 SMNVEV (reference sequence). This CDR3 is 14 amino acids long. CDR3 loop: CASRPGTLYSGVHF. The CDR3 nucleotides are TGTGCCAGCAGGCCCGGGACACTCTACTCGGGTGTCCACTTT.

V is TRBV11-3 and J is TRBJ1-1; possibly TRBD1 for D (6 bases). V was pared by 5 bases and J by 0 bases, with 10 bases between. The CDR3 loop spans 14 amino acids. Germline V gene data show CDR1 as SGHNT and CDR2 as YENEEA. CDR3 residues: CASSVRGLNTEAFF. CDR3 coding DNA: TGTGCCAGCAGCGTCAGGGGCCTGAACACTGAAGCTTTCTTT.

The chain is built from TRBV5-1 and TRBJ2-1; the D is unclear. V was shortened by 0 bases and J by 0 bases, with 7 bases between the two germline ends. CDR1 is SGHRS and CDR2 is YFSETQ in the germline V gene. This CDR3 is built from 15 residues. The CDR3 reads CASSLDSSSYNEQFF. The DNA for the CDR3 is TGCGCCAGCAGCTTGGACAGTTCCTCCTACAATGAGCAGTTCTTC.

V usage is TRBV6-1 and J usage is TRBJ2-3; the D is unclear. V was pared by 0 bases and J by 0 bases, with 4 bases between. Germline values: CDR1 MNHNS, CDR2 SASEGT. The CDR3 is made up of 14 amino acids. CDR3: CASSEAWSTDTQYF. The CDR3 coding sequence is TGTGCCAGCAGTGAAGCTTGGAGCACAGATACGCAGTATTTT.

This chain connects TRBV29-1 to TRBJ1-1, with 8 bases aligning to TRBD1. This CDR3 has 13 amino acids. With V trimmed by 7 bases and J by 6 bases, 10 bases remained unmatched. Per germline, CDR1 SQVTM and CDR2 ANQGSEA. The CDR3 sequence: CSAVTGENPEAFF. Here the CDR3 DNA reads TGCAGCGCTGTGACAGGGGAAAATCCTGAAGCTTTCTTT.

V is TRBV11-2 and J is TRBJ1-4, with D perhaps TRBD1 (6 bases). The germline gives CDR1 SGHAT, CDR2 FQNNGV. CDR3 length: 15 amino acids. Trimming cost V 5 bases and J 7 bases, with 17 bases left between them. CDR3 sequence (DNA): TGTGCCAGCAGCGAGGGCGCAGGGGTGAGTGAAAAACTGTTTTTT. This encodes CASSEGAGVSEKLFF.

The CDR3 nucleotides are TGCGCCAGCAGCTTACCGTCAGATACGCAGTATTTT. Protein product: CASSLPSDTQYF. V gene TRBV5-1 combines with J gene TRBJ2-3; D unclear. This CDR3 has 12 amino acids. Germline V gene lookup returns CDR1 SGHRS and CDR2 YFSETQ. The V end lost 2 bases, the J end lost 4 bases, and 5 bases lay between the germline ends.

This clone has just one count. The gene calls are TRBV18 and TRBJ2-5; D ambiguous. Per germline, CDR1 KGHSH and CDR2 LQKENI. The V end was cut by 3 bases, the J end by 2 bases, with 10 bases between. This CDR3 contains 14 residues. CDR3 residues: CASSPAGRQETQYF. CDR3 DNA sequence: TGTGCCAGCTCACCCGCAGGTCGACAAGAGACCCAGTACTTC.

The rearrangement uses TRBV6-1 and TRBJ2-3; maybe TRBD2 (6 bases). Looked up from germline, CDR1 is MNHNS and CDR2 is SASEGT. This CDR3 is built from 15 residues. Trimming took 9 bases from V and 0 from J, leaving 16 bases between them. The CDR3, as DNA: TGTGCCAGTGGGAGAACGGGGGAAAGCACAGATACGCAGTATTTT. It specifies CASGRTGESTDTQYF.

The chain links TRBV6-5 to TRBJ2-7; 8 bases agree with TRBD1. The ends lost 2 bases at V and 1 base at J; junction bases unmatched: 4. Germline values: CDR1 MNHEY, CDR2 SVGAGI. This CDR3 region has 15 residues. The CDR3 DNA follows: TGTGCCAGCAGTTACACGGGACAGGTATCCTACGAGCAGTACTTC. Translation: CASSYTGQVSYEQYF.